The 3 T cell receptor beta chains listed next were all sequenced from one sample in a study of shared clonotypes between healthy human individuals. Measured with immunoSEQ multiplex PCR; TCRdb has only the in-frame clones, and not every one. The table includes just over 2,000,000 clones, approximately 94% detected once. The naive CD8 subset, CD45RO-negative cells positively selected for CCR7, excluded terminally differentiated effector memory CD45RA+ cells. The sample was naive CD8+ T cells sorted from blood. The source is a man aged 18-30 years in good health.

The rearrangement uses TRBV14 and TRBJ2-1; TRBD2 aligns across 9 bases. CDR1 SGHDN and CDR2 FVKESK come from the germline V gene. V lost 4 bases, J lost 3 bases, and 4 bases stayed unmatched. CDR3 length equals 15 residues. DNA of the CDR3: TGTGCCAGCAGCCCCAGCGGGAGGTACTACAATGAGCAGTTCTTC. Translated: CASSPSGRYYNEQFF.

The chain carries TRBV4-1 and TRBJ2-7; D tentatively fits TRBD1 or TRBD2 (5 bases each). Germline V gene lookup returns CDR1 MGHRA and CDR2 YSYEKL. The CDR3 extends over 13 amino acids. The V end was cut by 2 bases, the J end by 2 bases, with 7 bases between. The CDR3 sequence is CASSQSGPYEQYF. The CDR3 bases are TGCGCCAGCAGCCAATCGGGGCCCTACGAGCAGTACTTC.

V gene TRBV27 combines with J gene TRBJ2-7; 8 bases align to TRBD1. This CDR3 is 15 amino acids long. The V and J ends lost 7 bases and 0 bases, in that order; junction bases with no gene match: 8. Germline assignment: CDR1 MNHEY and CDR2 SMNVEV (reference sequence). CDR3 residues: CASTDSGGPSYEQYF. CDR3 DNA sequence: TGTGCCAGCACGGATTCAGGGGGCCCCTCCTACGAGCAGTACTTC.